Sequencing of this T cell receptor beta chain was carried out in a study of OX40 agonist ivuxolimab in advanced cancers. Clones were sequenced by immunoSEQ multiplex PCR, and TCRdb holds only the in-frame ones, with some missing. The sample records about 18,000 clones, over 75% being singletons. This clone was recorded once. The germline V gene encodes CDR1 LNHDA and CDR2 SQIVND (reference sequence). The CDR3 is made up of 13 amino acids. V was pared by 5 bases and J by 4 bases, with 11 bases between. The chain links TRBV19 to TRBJ2-5, with D perhaps TRBD2 (5 bases). The receptor's source is an adult with an advanced solid tumor such as melanoma, head and neck, liver or kidney cancer. The source material was CD4+ or CD8+ T cells sorted from blood, sampled in a trial of the OX40 agonist ivuxolimab. DNA for the CDR3: TGTGCCAGTAGTGTGACTATCAGAGAGACCCAGTACTTC. Amino acids: CASSVTIRETQYF.